The entry below describes one T cell receptor beta chain. Antigen: not known. Other DNA sequences from this sample encode an identical CDR3 as well. This sample is part of a study of shared clonotypes between healthy human individuals. Whole-study findings and limits: Shared across a few donors were approximately 5% of the naive CD4 clonotypes.

The V gene lost 2 bases and the J gene lost 2 bases, with 9 bases spanning the gap. The CDR3 loop spans 14 amino acids. Per germline, CDR1 SGDLS and CDR2 YYNGEE. Method: immunoSEQ multiplex PCR; TCRdb's copy keeps in-frame clones and lacks some. The table shows 2 million to 2.5 million clones, with 85% to 95% occurring only once. The sequence was obtained from a man younger than 35 in good health. Some clones in this sample may be carry-over from other donors' samples. The gene calls are TRBV9 and TRBJ2-3; TRBD2 might be the D (6 bases). The sequencing sample was made of naive CD4+ T cells from PBMCs. Subset denoted: CD45RA+ positively selected. Here the CDR3 reads CASSVSRDTDTQYF. CDR3 DNA: TGTGCCAGCAGCGTGTCGCGGGACACAGATACGCAGTATTTT.